One sample yielded the 7 T cell receptor beta chains listed below, sequenced in a study of a mutant IDH1 vaccine in newly diagnosed glioma. Indicated time point: week 23, last vaccination. Every vaccine dose comprised 300 ug of mutant IDH1 20-mer peptide plus topical imiquimod. Here immunoSEQ multiplex PCR was the method, and the copy in TCRdb shows in-frame clones only, minus some. The data contain about 86,000 clones, almost 85% of them singletons. These receptors are not linked to any known antigen. Sequences were derived from PBMCs, sampled from a glioma patient whose treatment included an IDH1 peptide vaccine. These receptors were obtained from a man in his thirties or forties with glioma. Some clones in this sample may be carry-over from other donors' samples.

This clone was seen once. This chain joins TRBV19 and TRBJ1-1; 11 positions match TRBD1. The CDR3 has 17 amino acids. V lost 7 bases and J lost 5; bases outside the gene matches: 15. Germline assignment: CDR1 LNHDA and CDR2 SQIVND (reference sequence). The CDR3: CASNAKGQGVSRTEAFF. The CDR3 DNA is TGTGCCAGTAACGCAAAGGGACAGGGGGTCTCGCGGACTGAAGCTTTCTTT.

The V gene is TRBV9, the J gene TRBJ2-7, with D possibly TRBD2 on 5 matching bases. V lost 1 base and J lost 5, with 16 bases in between. The CDR3 has 15 residues. Germline V gene data show CDR1 as SGDLS and CDR2 as YYNGEE. The CDR3 bases are TGTGCCAGCAGCGTACGCAGCGTCCCGAGGGACGAGCAGTACTTC. Its protein is CASSVRSVPRDEQYF.

The chain is built from TRBV5-1 and TRBJ1-2; a possible D gene is TRBD1 (6 bases). Trimming took 2 bases from V and 3 from J, leaving 8 bases between them. Germline V CDR1 and CDR2: SGHRS, YFSETQ. This CDR3 is 13 amino acids long. In nucleotides, the CDR3 is TGCGCCAGCAGCTTACAGGGAGACTATGGCTACACCTTC. Residues: CASSLQGDYGYTF.

The chain carries TRBV5-1 and TRBJ2-7; 11 bases are shared with TRBD2. V lost 7 bases and J lost 3; bases outside the gene matches: 6. CDR1 is SGHRS, CDR2 YFSETQ, per germline. The CDR3 extends over 14 amino acids. CDR3 protein: CASGGTSGSYEQYF. As DNA, the CDR3 is TGCGCCAGCGGCGGGACTAGCGGCAGCTACGAGCAGTACTTC.

V and J are TRBV29-1 and TRBJ2-2; no firm D call. The length of the CDR3 is 13 residues. The germline V and J ends were trimmed by 3 bases and 7 bases, with 12 bases remaining between them. In germline, CDR1 is SQVTM, CDR2 ANQGSEA. In DNA form, the CDR3 reads TGCAGCGTTGATCCCCGGCGGCGCGGGGAGCTGTTTTTT. It translates to CSVDPRRRGELFF.

The chain has TRBV10-3 and TRBJ1-1; a possible D gene is TRBD1 (5 bases). The CDR3 totals 16 residues. Germline V lookup: CDR1 ENHRY, CDR2 SYGVKD. Trimming pared 2 bases from V and 1 base from J, leaving 14 bases between. The CDR3 region has the DNA TGTGCCATCAGTGAGATTAGGGGAAGGAAGAACACTGAAGCTTTCTTT. Translating it yields CAISEIRGRKNTEAFF.

The chain uses TRBV28 and TRBJ2-7, with a tentative D call TRBD2 (6 bases). There are 16 residues in the CDR3. Per germline, CDR1 MDHEN and CDR2 SYDVKM. V dropped 5 bases and J dropped 2 bases, with 19 bases sitting between them. In nucleotides, the CDR3 is TGTGCCAGCAGTCCGGTGGGGGGTTTGCACCCCTACGAGCAGTACTTC. It is translated as CASSPVGGLHPYEQYF.